This passage covers 15 T cell receptor beta chains from one sample sequenced in a study of cytomegalovirus exposure and HLA in healthy donors (dated by TCRdb to 2017 to 2019). The library was prepared using the immunoSEQ multiplex PCR assay. TCRdb took this table from immuneACCESS and kept in-frame rearrangements with V and J called. Such tables lack part of the clones; where checked against another copy, unresolved V genes explain under half of the gap, and the rest is unexplained. The sample records over 150,000 clones, around 92% of which are singletons. The top ten clonotypes cover just over 4% of the sample. The sequenced sample was PBMCs. The source of these receptors is a man younger than 35 in good health and CMV-seropositive.

The chain has TRBV7-2 and TRBJ2-6; 7 nucleotides line up with TRBD1. Trimming took 2 bases from V and 0 from J; bases not matched to a gene: 7. Germline V gene sequence: CDR1 SGHTA, CDR2 FQGNSA. The CDR3 is 18 residues long. CDR3 protein: CASSLTGTANSGANVLTF. The CDR3 DNA reads as TGTGCCAGCAGCTTAACCGGGACAGCCAACTCTGGGGCCAACGTCCTGACTTTC.

Written as DNA, the CDR3 is TGTGCCAGCAGCAAACAGGGTGAGCAGTTCTTC. Its translation is CASSKQGEQFF. V and J are TRBV5-4 and TRBJ2-1, with a possible D match to TRBD1 (6 bases). The CDR3 is 11 residues long. The germline CDR1 and CDR2 sequences are SGHNT and YYREEE (reference sequence). V was pared by 4 bases and J by 9 bases, with 8 bases between. Filled out from reference TRBV5-4 and TRBJ2-1, the complete variable domain reads ETGVTQSPTHLIKTRGQQVTLRCSSQSGHNTVSWYQQALGQGPQFIFQYYREEENGRGNFPPRFSGLQFPNYSSELNVNALELDDSALYLCASSKQGEQFFGPGTRLTVL.

V gene TRBV7-9 combines with J gene TRBJ2-7; 8 bases match TRBD2. Germline CDR1 SEHNR, CDR2 FQNEAQ (reference sequence). V shed 2 bases, J shed 3 bases, and the junction held 6 bases outside the gene matches. The CDR3 loop spans 15 amino acids. CDR3 in DNA: TGTGCCAGCAGCTTAATGCCTAGCGGGTACTACGAGCAGTACTTC. Translation: CASSLMPSGYYEQYF.

This sequence joins TRBV10-3 and TRBJ2-6; D perhaps matches TRBD2 (6 bases). Trimming took 3 bases from V and 1 from J, leaving 10 bases between them. The CDR3 consists of 16 residues. Germline assignment: CDR1 ENHRY and CDR2 SYGVKD. CDR3 sequence: CAISDTEGSGANVLTF. DNA for the CDR3: TGTGCCATCAGTGACACGGAGGGGTCTGGGGCCAACGTCCTGACTTTC.

As concerns this clone: The junction differs from germline at one of its ends, possibly a read error. The chain recombines TRBV7-9 with TRBJ2-3, with 10 positions matching TRBD2. This CDR3 contains 15 residues. Germline loops: CDR1 SEHNR, CDR2 FQNEAQ (reference sequence). CDR3 in amino acids: CASSVSSGSRDTQYF. The CDR3, as DNA: TGTGCCAGCAGCGTATCTAGCGGGAGCAGAGATACGCAGTATTTT.

The V call is TRBV6-5, the J call TRBJ2-2; 13 nucleotides agree with TRBD2. After removal of 8 bases from V and 5 bases from J, the junction contained 5 bases not matched to a gene. Germline V lookup: CDR1 MNHEY, CDR2 SVGAGI. The CDR3 runs 15 residues. In DNA, the CDR3 is TGTGCCAGCCGTCAACTAGCGGGAGGGACCGGGGAGCTGTTTTTT. Translated, it gives CASRQLAGGTGELFF.

This clone was observed once. The gene calls are TRBV5-1 and TRBJ1-2, with TRBD1 matching over 11 bases. Per the germline V gene, CDR1 is SGHRS and CDR2 is YFSETQ. CDR3 size: 15 residues. V gave up 0 bases and J gave up 2 bases; unmatched junction bases: 0. DNA of the CDR3: TGCGCCAGCAGCTTGGGGACAGGGGGCAACTATGGCTACACCTTC. It yields the protein CASSLGTGGNYGYTF.

The rearrangement joins TRBV7-9 to TRBJ2-7; 8 nucleotides match TRBD2. CDR3 length equals 15 residues. V dropped 1 base and J dropped 5; count of bases not matched to a gene: 7. The germline V gene encodes CDR1 SEHNR and CDR2 FQNEAQ (reference sequence). This CDR3 is CASSLVSGGVNEQYF. In nucleotides, the CDR3 is TGTGCCAGCAGCTTAGTTTCGGGAGGGGTGAACGAGCAGTACTTC.

The chain has TRBV4-1 and TRBJ2-5; TRBD2 aligns across 8 bases. Germline trimming cut 1 base from V and 5 bases from J; bases unmatched to any gene: 12. The CDR3 is 17 amino acids. Germline lookup yields CDR1 MGHRA and CDR2 YSYEKL. The CDR3 reads CASSQGSGAGDAETQYF. CDR3 DNA: TGCGCCAGCAGCCAAGGATCTGGAGCGGGAGACGCGGAGACCCAGTACTTC.

This sequence joins TRBV6-4 and TRBJ2-3; 8 nucleotides align to TRBD1. V trimming: 6 bases; J trimming: 1 base; junction bases outside the gene matches: 9. This CDR3 region has 16 residues. From germline, CDR1 is MRHNA and CDR2 SNTAGT. CDR3 protein: CASSPVSTGGTDTQYF. The DNA for the CDR3 is TGTGCCAGCAGCCCGGTGTCGACAGGGGGCACAGATACGCAGTATTTT.

This chain uses TRBV7-9 with TRBJ2-7, with TRBD1 as a possible D gene (6 bases). Trimming shortened V by 11 bases and J by 3 bases, and 14 bases separated the two germline ends. Per the germline V gene, CDR1 is SEHNR and CDR2 is FQNEAQ (reference sequence). This CDR3 is built from 12 residues. This chain's CDR3 is CAEEGRGYEQYF. The CDR3 DNA follows: TGTGCCGAAGAAGGCAGGGGCTACGAGCAGTACTTC. Full variable domain (remainder filled in from reference TRBV7-9 and TRBJ2-7): DTGVSQNPRHKITKRGQNVTFRCDPISEHNRLYWYRQTLGQGPEFLTYFQNEAQLEKSRLLSDRFSAERPKGSFSTLEIQRTEQGDSAMYLCAEEGRGYEQYFGPGTRLTVT.

The chain recombines TRBV19 with TRBJ2-4; tentatively, D is TRBD1 (7 bases). The CDR3 covers 18 residues. Germline V gene data show CDR1 as LNHDA and CDR2 as SQIVND (reference sequence). V shed 1 base and J shed 4 bases, with 20 bases lying between them. This CDR3 is CASSIGRSMTGTKNIQYF. CDR3 bases: TGTGCCAGTAGTATAGGGAGATCTATGACAGGGACTAAAAACATTCAGTACTTC.

The V gene is TRBV2, the J gene TRBJ2-3, with 16 bases lining up with TRBD2. The CDR3 runs 21 residues. CDR1 is SNHLY, CDR2 FYNNEI, per germline. J gave up 3 bases and V 2 bases, and 14 bases lay outside the gene matches. The CDR3 nucleotides read TGTGCCAGCAGTGAAAAGGGGACTAGCGGGAGGGCGTTGTTGAGGACAGATACGCAGTATTTT. The encoded protein is CASSEKGTSGRALLRTDTQYF.

This sequence joins TRBV5-1 and TRBJ2-7; maybe TRBD2 (6 bases). In germline, CDR1 is SGHRS, CDR2 YFSETQ. Trimming cost V 3 bases and J 6 bases, with 22 bases left between them. The CDR3 runs 16 residues. The CDR3 region is CASSSRGPRLGGEQYF. CDR3 nucleotides: TGCGCCAGCAGCTCGAGGGGTCCGCGACTAGGCGGCGAGCAGTACTTC.

The count of this clone is one. The rearrangement joins TRBV5-1 to TRBJ2-7; 7 bases fit TRBD1. Per germline, CDR1 SGHRS and CDR2 YFSETQ. This CDR3 is built from 14 residues. V dropped 0 bases and J dropped 4; count of bases not matched to a gene: 4. CDR3 nucleotides: TGCGCCAGCAGCTTGGTCTTACAGGGGTACGAGCAGTACTTC. Translating gives CASSLVLQGYEQYF.